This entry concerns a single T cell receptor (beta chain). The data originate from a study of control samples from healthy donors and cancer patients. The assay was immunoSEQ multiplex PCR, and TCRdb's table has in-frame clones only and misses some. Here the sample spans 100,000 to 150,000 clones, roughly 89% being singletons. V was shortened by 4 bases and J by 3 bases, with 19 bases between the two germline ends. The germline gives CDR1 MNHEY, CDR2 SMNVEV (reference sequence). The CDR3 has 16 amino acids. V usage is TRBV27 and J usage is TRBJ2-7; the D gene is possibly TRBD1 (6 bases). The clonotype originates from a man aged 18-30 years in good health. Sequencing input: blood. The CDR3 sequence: CASSWSPGAPLYEQYF. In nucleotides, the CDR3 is TGTGCCAGCAGTTGGTCCCCAGGGGCCCCACTCTACGAGCAGTACTTC.